These T cell receptor beta chains were read from a single sample in a study of T cells expressing NK-cell markers. TCRdb reanalyzed the 5' RACE reads and collapses them to one entry per CDR3 protein, without DNA. The sample table includes 500,000 or so distinct CDR3 sequences. Sequencing input: blood T cells: a sorted CD56 or NKG2C T cell subset, CD4+ or CD8+ T cells, or bulk PBMC T cells (not recorded which). These receptor sequences come from a young man in good health. The CDR3 runs from the conserved cysteine through the conserved F or W.

J | V | CDR3
TRBJ2-1 | TRBV4-1 | CASSDWAPNEQFF
TRBJ1-1 | TRBV6-2/TRBV6-3 | CASTSRGGAFF
TRBJ2-5 | TRBV6-5 | CASSYSIGAGGQETQYF
TRBJ2-3 | TRBV6-2/TRBV6-3 | CASSYTSGSRTDTQYF
TRBJ2-7 | TRBV29-1 | CSVLGDRGAEQYF
TRBJ2-1 | TRBV27 | CASSPSLGRIYNEQFF
TRBJ1-6 | TRBV5-6 | CASSSDTRTSPLHF
TRBJ1-2 | TRBV7-2 | CASSLAGTATYGYTF
TRBJ2-3 | TRBV19 | CASSWTWDSPTDTQYF
TRBJ1-1 | TRBV10-3 | CATTGTGNTEAFF
TRBJ1-2 | TRBV6-5 | CASSHPGGDYGYTF
TRBJ2-5 | TRBV5-6 | CASSPSLASGETQYF
TRBJ2-1 | TRBV6-2/TRBV6-3 | CASSNLQLLAGGPADNNEQFF
TRBJ2-2 | TRBV4-2 | CASSQVASGITGELFF
TRBJ2-3 | TRBV5-1 | CASSPTDRMLTDTQYF
TRBJ2-5 | TRBV12-3/TRBV12-4 | CASSLFGETQYF
TRBJ2-1 | TRBV5-1 | CASRNKRDRYNEQFF
TRBJ2-1 | TRBV27 | CATSAGTGGKNEQFF